The 25 T cell receptor beta chains below come from one sample, sequenced in a study of blood T cell repertoires in COVID-19. The assay was immunoSEQ multiplex PCR, and TCRdb's table has in-frame clones only and misses some. This table holds just over 150,000 clones, roughly nine tenths found once. Sequences were obtained from peripheral blood. The receptors shown here come from a woman between 35 and 50 years old with acute or convalescent COVID-19.

Concerning this clone itself: The sample holds other DNA sequences that translate to the same CDR3. The V call is TRBV5-8, the J call TRBJ2-1, with 10 positions matching TRBD2. This CDR3 is 19 amino acids long. Unmatched junction bases numbered 11, after V lost 0 bases and J lost 2 bases. Germline V CDR1 and CDR2: SGHTS, YDEGEE. In DNA form, the CDR3 reads TGTGCCAGCAGCTTGGAGAGGGGGGCTAGCGGGGGCCCCTACAATGAGCAGTTCTTC. Residues: CASSLERGASGGPYNEQFF.

In this sample, this clone turned up once. The chain uses TRBV6-5 and TRBJ2-1; 8 bases are a match to TRBD2. CDR3 length: 16 amino acids. CDR1 and CDR2 from the germline V gene are MNHEY and SVGAGI. V was clipped by 2 bases and J by 7 bases; unmatched bases: 10. CDR3 in amino acids: CASSYEGTRGGNEQFF. The CDR3 DNA sequence: TGTGCCAGCAGTTACGAGGGGACTAGGGGAGGGAATGAGCAGTTCTTC.

CDR3 amino acids: CASSLDLAGGTQYF. CDR3 DNA sequence: TGTGCCAGCAGCTTAGATCTGGCGGGAGGCACTCAGTACTTC. This rearrangement joins TRBV7-9 to TRBJ2-4, with 8 bases lining up with TRBD2. This CDR3 comprises 14 residues. In germline, CDR1 is SEHNR, CDR2 FQNEAQ (reference sequence). V was clipped by 1 base and J by 12 bases; unmatched bases: 8.

V and J are TRBV12-3 or TRBV12-4 and TRBJ1-2; D not resolved. There are 13 residues in the CDR3. V lost 3 bases and J lost 6, with 11 bases in between. The DNA of the CDR3 is TGTGCCAGCAGTTTGGAGGGCCGCGATGGCTACACCTTC. Its translation is CASSLEGRDGYTF.

This chain links TRBV12-3 or TRBV12-4 with TRBJ2-7; 7 positions match TRBD2. The length of the CDR3 is 13 residues. The V segment lost 2 bases and the J segment 7 bases; nucleotides outside the gene matches: 5. The CDR3 loop reads CASSLLPGREQYF. CDR3 sequence (DNA): TGTGCCAGCAGTTTATTGCCCGGGAGGGAGCAGTACTTC.

V is TRBV19 and J is TRBJ2-3; possibly TRBD1 for D (6 bases). The CDR3 contains 16 residues. The V gene lost 5 bases and the J gene lost 5 bases, with 20 bases spanning the gap. Germline values: CDR1 LNHDA, CDR2 SQIVND (reference sequence). The CDR3 coding sequence is TGTGCCAGTAGTCCGCAACGTGGGGGCCGTAGAGATACGCAGTATTTT. It specifies CASSPQRGGRRDTQYF.

The chain combines TRBV6-5 with TRBJ1-6; D is possibly TRBD1 (6 bases). This CDR3 is built from 15 residues. Trimming cost V 6 bases and J 10 bases, with 19 bases left between them. CDR1 is MNHEY, CDR2 SVGAGI, per germline. DNA of the CDR3: TGTGCCAGCAGGGCTGGGACACAGGATCCCTCACCCCTCCACTTT. This sequence encodes CASRAGTQDPSPLHF.

The J gene is TRBJ2-3, the V gene TRBV13, with TRBD2 matching 10 bases. CDR1 and CDR2 from the germline V gene are PRHDT and FYEKMQ (reference sequence). The CDR3 is made up of 20 amino acids. With 0 bases clipped from V and 0 bases from J, the junction kept 12 bases outside the gene matches. The CDR3 coding sequence is TGTGCCAGCAGCTTAGGCCTCGTAGCGGGGGGTACGATTAGCACAGATACGCAGTATTTT. Translation gives CASSLGLVAGGTISTDTQYF.

The chain couples TRBV19 to TRBJ2-1, with 7 bases matching TRBD1. This CDR3 is built from 15 residues. Germline V gives CDR1 LNHDA, CDR2 SQIVND (reference sequence). The J segment lost 3 bases and the V segment lost 4 bases, leaving 6 bases of the junction unmatched. CDR3 residues: CASSTTGQIYNEQFF. The CDR3 DNA follows: TGTGCCAGTAGTACAACGGGACAGATCTACAATGAGCAGTTCTTC.

The chain carries TRBV5-1 and TRBJ2-7; 9 bases align to TRBD2. Germline values: CDR1 SGHRS, CDR2 YFSETQ. V shed 2 bases and J 4 bases; nucleotides not matched to a gene: 4. CDR3 length: 14 amino acids. CDR3 nucleotide sequence: TGCGCCAGCAGCTTTACTAGCGGGCTTTACGAGCAGTACTTC. Protein: CASSFTSGLYEQYF.

The chain has TRBV4-2 and TRBJ1-2, with D possibly matching TRBD1 (6 bases). The germline V gene has CDR1 LGHNA and CDR2 YNFKEQ. The CDR3 sequence is 14 residues long. Trimming took 2 bases from V and 6 from J, leaving 13 bases between them. CDR3 sequence: CASSQTGTTDGYTF. Written as DNA, the CDR3 is TGTGCCAGCAGCCAAACCGGGACAACGGATGGCTACACCTTC.

The V and J genes are TRBV21-1 and TRBJ2-7; the table gives TRBD1 as D, unverified against the DNA. TRBV21-1 is a documented pseudogene. CDR3 size: 16 residues. In DNA, the CDR3 is TGTGCCAGCAGCAGAAAGGGGGGACAGGAATCCTACGAGCAGTACTTC. The encoded protein is CASSRKGGQESYEQYF.

This chain joins TRBV30 and TRBJ1-4; 7 bases are a match to TRBD1. J lost 1 base, V lost 4 bases, and 9 bases had no gene match. The CDR3 extends over 16 amino acids. CDR1 is GTSNPN and CDR2 is SVGIG in the germline V gene (reference sequence). The CDR3 coding sequence is TGTGCCTGGACCCGGGGAAGGGGGCAAACTAATGAAAAACTGTTTTTT. Its translation is CAWTRGRGQTNEKLFF.

This chain links TRBV28 with TRBJ1-6; tentative D call: TRBD1 (5 bases). Germline V CDR1 and CDR2: MDHEN, SYDVKM. The CDR3 spans 15 residues. V lost 1 base to trimming and J lost 7 bases, with 11 bases between them. CDR3 sequence reads: CASSLSQGVNSPLHF. CDR3 in DNA: TGTGCCAGCAGTTTATCTCAGGGCGTGAATTCACCCCTCCACTTT.

The V call is TRBV12-3 or TRBV12-4, the J call TRBJ2-1; weak D call: TRBD2 (5 bases). This CDR3 spans 12 amino acids. The V end lost 10 bases, the J end lost 9 bases, and 16 bases lay between the germline ends. In DNA, the CDR3 is TGTGCCATCTTTGCCGGGAAGGGTGAGCAGTTCTTC. This codes for CAIFAGKGEQFF.

This chain uses TRBV4-2 with TRBJ2-3; 9 bases agree with TRBD2. V gave up 4 bases and J gave up 2 bases; unmatched junction bases: 19. Germline values: CDR1 LGHNA, CDR2 YNFKEQ. The length of the CDR3 is 20 residues. For the CDR3, the DNA is TGTGCCAGCAGCCCTTTCTGGGATATTGCGGGGGGGTCGAACACAGATACGCAGTATTTT. This gives the protein CASSPFWDIAGGSNTDTQYF.

The V gene is TRBV5-4, the J gene TRBJ2-6; TRBD1 aligns across 10 bases. CDR3 length: 18 amino acids. The germline V gene has CDR1 SGHNT and CDR2 YYREEE (reference sequence). After removal of 4 bases from V and 1 base from J, the junction contained 8 bases not matched to a gene. DNA for the CDR3: TGTGCCAGCAGCCTTTCCGGGACAGGGGAATCTGGGGCCAACGTCCTGACTTTC. It translates to CASSLSGTGESGANVLTF. Combining the CDR3 with reference TRBV5-4 and TRBJ2-6 gives the whole variable domain ETGVTQSPTHLIKTRGQQVTLRCSSQSGHNTVSWYQQALGQGPQFIFQYYREEENGRGNFPPRFSGLQFPNYSSELNVNALELDDSALYLCASSLSGTGESGANVLTFGAGSRLTVL.

The V call is TRBV11-3, the J call TRBJ1-5, with 7 nucleotides matching TRBD1. The J segment lost 4 bases and the V segment lost 7 bases, leaving 16 bases of the junction unmatched. The CDR3 sequence is 17 residues long. CDR1 and CDR2 (germline): SGHNT, YENEEA. CDR3: CASKLRQGDWGNQPQHF. CDR3 bases: TGTGCCAGCAAACTAAGACAGGGTGATTGGGGGAATCAGCCCCAGCATTTT.

The V call is TRBV24-1, the J call TRBJ2-1; D unclear. The ends were cut back, 8 bases at V and 0 bases at J, with 10 bases in the middle. This CDR3 contains 14 residues. Looked up from germline, CDR1 is KGHDR and CDR2 is SFDVKD. The CDR3 bases are TGTGCCACCACGAGTGAAAGCTCCTACAATGAGCAGTTCTTC. Its translation is CATTSESSYNEQFF.

J is TRBJ2-7 and V is TRBV28; D remains ambiguous. Per germline, CDR1 MDHEN and CDR2 SYDVKM. This CDR3 spans 12 amino acids. V lost 7 bases, J lost 7 bases, and 14 bases lay in between. The CDR3 protein is CASNSLNLEQYF. For the CDR3, the DNA is TGTGCCAGCAATTCGCTGAATCTAGAGCAGTACTTC.

The chain is built from TRBV19 and TRBJ2-3; no clear D gene. The V and J ends lost 7 bases and 4 bases respectively, with 9 bases between them. Per germline, CDR1 LNHDA and CDR2 SQIVND (reference sequence). This CDR3 is 12 amino acids long. The CDR3 region is CASIPSPDTQYF. CDR3 DNA sequence: TGTGCCAGTATTCCCTCCCCAGATACGCAGTATTTT.

V gene TRBV28 combines with J gene TRBJ2-3, with TRBD1 matching over 8 bases. The V gene's germline CDR1 is MDHEN and CDR2 SYDVKM. There are 17 residues in the CDR3. After removal of 3 bases from V and 4 bases from J, the junction contained 12 bases not matched to a gene. This CDR3 is CASSLSLGRGPADTQYF. The CDR3 region has the DNA TGTGCCAGCAGTTTGAGTTTGGGCAGGGGGCCAGCAGATACGCAGTATTTT.

The chain employs TRBV5-5 and TRBJ1-3; TRBD1 is a possible D gene (6 bases). In germline, CDR1 is SGHKS, CDR2 YYEKEE (reference sequence). The CDR3 has 17 residues. Between the trimmed V and J ends, which lost 4 bases and 1 base, there was a span of 18 bases. The DNA of the CDR3 is TGTGCCAGCAGCCCCCGACAGGCTTCGTCATCTGGAAACACCATATATTTT. Translated: CASSPRQASSSGNTIYF.

V and J are TRBV10-3 and TRBJ2-3; 8 bases are a match to TRBD2. CDR3 length: 17 residues. Germline V gives CDR1 ENHRY, CDR2 SYGVKD. With V trimmed by 3 bases and J by 5 bases, 13 bases remained unmatched. In nucleotides, the CDR3 is TGTGCCATCAGTGACGAACGGGGGGGCTTATGGAAAGATACGCAGTATTTT. Its protein is CAISDERGGLWKDTQYF.

J is TRBJ1-5 and V is TRBV18, with 9 nucleotides matching TRBD1. The CDR3 runs 16 residues. V lost 6 bases to trimming and J lost 1 base; unmatched junction nucleotides: 7. Germline lookup yields CDR1 KGHSH and CDR2 LQKENI. CDR3: CASSDRGHWSNQPQHF. The DNA of the CDR3 is TGTGCCAGCTCGGACAGGGGACATTGGAGCAATCAGCCCCAGCATTTT.